Presented here are 2 T cell receptor beta chains from one specimen sequenced in a study of shared clonotypes between healthy human individuals. This table comes from immunoSEQ multiplex PCR, and its TCRdb copy is limited to in-frame clones, with some not included. Here the sample spans 2 million or so clones, about 95% being singletons. Naive CD8 cells lacked CD45RO, underwent positive selection for CCR7 and left out terminally differentiated effector memory CD45RA+ cells. Sequencing used naive CD8+ T cells sorted from blood. These receptors were obtained from a man aged 18 to 35 in good health.

The J gene is TRBJ2-5, the V gene TRBV9; weak D call: TRBD2 (6 bases). V lost 3 bases to trimming and J lost 1 base, with 13 bases between them. The CDR3 length is 15 residues. The germline CDR1 and CDR2 sequences are SGDLS and YYNGEE. The CDR3 DNA is TGTGCCAGCAGCGAAGGTGGGGGGATCCAAGAGACCCAGTACTTC. Protein sequence: CASSEGGGIQETQYF.

The chain has TRBV6-1 and TRBJ2-7; no firm D call. The V end was cut by 7 bases, the J end by 3 bases, with 16 bases between. The CDR3 consists of 14 residues. Germline V gives CDR1 MNHNS, CDR2 SASEGT. CDR3: CASIKRLAGYEQYF. CDR3 DNA sequence: TGTGCCAGCATTAAAAGATTGGCCGGCTACGAGCAGTACTTC.